Below are 10 T cell receptor beta chains sequenced from a single sample in a study of T cells in Graves' hyperthyroidism and ophthalmopathy (dated by TCRdb to the late 2010s). Library prep was done by multiplex PCR. The run used an Illumina HiSeq 2000. The TCR beta CDR3 regions were amplified from RNA transcripts. The TCR CDR3 was subjected to a first round of RT-PCR using the HTBI primer set and the Qiagen OneStep RT-PCR kit. TCRdb's own reprocessing of the public reads used fastp at Q25 and MiXCR and kept productive beta chains. Each entry is one CDR3 protein sequence, shown with its most common DNA and genes. Counted in this sample were about 530,000 distinct CDR3 sequences; about a sixth of them appeared once. In total, the top ten clones hold approximately 18% of the sample. Source material: blood. The receptors were sampled from a woman aged 18-30 years with Graves' ophthalmopathy.

The chain links TRBV6-1 to TRBJ2-3, with 12 bases matching TRBD2. Germline-derived CDR1 and CDR2 are MNHNS and SASEGT. The ends lost 8 bases at V and 10 bases at J; junction bases unmatched: 25. CDR3 length: 19 residues. This chain's CDR3 is CASLAEEASGRANTGAQYF. CDR3 DNA sequence: TGTGCCAGCTTAGCTGAAGAAGCTAGCGGGAGGGCCAACACAGGGGCGCAGTATTTT.

The sample holds a few counts of this clonotype. The chain joins TRBV15 to TRBJ1-2, with 9 bases identical to TRBD1. CDR1 is LNHNV and CDR2 is YYDKDF in the germline V gene (reference sequence). There are 15 residues in the CDR3. V shed 1 base, J shed 2 bases, and the junction held 2 bases outside the gene matches. CDR3 protein: CATSRGGTGNYGYTF. The DNA for the CDR3 is TGTGCCACCAGCAGAGGAGGGACAGGGAACTATGGCTACACCTTC.

This clonotype was found many times. This chain joins TRBV20-1 and TRBJ2-7, with D perhaps TRBD2 (6 bases). The V gene lost 3 bases and the J gene lost 4 bases, with 13 bases spanning the gap. This CDR3 is 13 amino acids long. Germline lookup yields CDR1 DFQATT and CDR2 SNEGSKA (reference sequence). CDR3 amino acids: CSASPGAGYEQYF. The CDR3 DNA is TGCAGTGCTAGTCCTGGGGCGGGGTACGAGCAGTACTTC.

The chain has TRBV4-1 and TRBJ2-2; D unclear. V lost 0 bases, J lost 2 bases, and 7 bases lay in between. The CDR3 totals 15 residues. Germline lookup yields CDR1 MGHRA and CDR2 YSYEKL. The CDR3: CASSQDWVNTGELFF. The CDR3 DNA is TGCGCCAGCAGCCAAGACTGGGTCAACACCGGGGAGCTGTTTTTT.

This clonotype was observed at least ten times. This chain's CDR3 is CASSLGDRGNSPLHF. CDR3 in DNA: TGTGCCAGCAGCTTGGGTGACAGGGGAAATTCACCCCTCCACTTT. This chain uses TRBV5-6 with TRBJ1-6; TRBD1 matches 8 bases. The CDR3 contains 15 residues. The J segment lost 7 bases and the V segment lost 0 bases, leaving 3 bases of the junction unmatched. Germline CDR1 SGHDT, CDR2 YYEEEE.

This clonotype was seen a handful of times. The V call is TRBV19, the J call TRBJ1-2; 8 nucleotides match TRBD1. Looked up from germline, CDR1 is LNHDA and CDR2 is SQIVND (reference sequence). The V segment lost 4 bases and the J segment 4 bases; nucleotides outside the gene matches: 8. The CDR3 sequence is 15 residues long. Here the CDR3 reads CASSTTTGDRYGYTF. In DNA, the CDR3 is TGTGCCAGTAGTACAACGACAGGGGACCGCTATGGCTACACCTTC.

The chain carries TRBV6-1 and TRBJ2-2; 7 positions match TRBD1. From germline, CDR1 is MNHNS and CDR2 SASEGT. V lost 2 bases and J lost 2; bases outside the gene matches: 5. The CDR3 is 16 amino acids. The CDR3 spells CASSELQGRNTGELFF. DNA of the CDR3: TGTGCCAGCAGTGAACTACAGGGGCGAAACACCGGGGAGCTGTTTTTT.

In regard to this clonotype: This clone may be a read error of a much larger clone one base away. The gene calls are TRBV29-1 and TRBJ2-3; 9 nucleotides line up with TRBD1. This CDR3 region has 14 residues. Looked up from germline, CDR1 is SQVTM and CDR2 is ANQGSEA. V was pared by 8 bases and J by 3 bases, with 9 bases of the junction left unmatched. This chain's CDR3 is CSIEWGQGTDTQYF. The CDR3 nucleotides are TGCAGCATCGAGTGGGGACAGGGAACAGATACGCAGTATTTT.

This clonotype was recorded a few times. This chain links TRBV3-1 with TRBJ1-1, with TRBD1 identical over 7 bases. J gave up 3 bases and V 1 base, and 5 bases lay outside the gene matches. Germline V gene data show CDR1 as LGHDT and CDR2 as YNNKEL (reference sequence). CDR3 size: 15 residues. CDR3 nucleotides: TGTGCCAGCAGCCAAGGGACAGGACCTTACACTGAAGCTTTCTTT. Residues: CASSQGTGPYTEAFF.

This clonotype was counted ten times or more. This chain connects TRBV20-1 to TRBJ2-5; D unclear. V was clipped by 3 bases and J by 9 bases, with 20 bases between them. Germline CDR1 reads DFQATT; CDR2 reads SNEGSKA (reference sequence). The CDR3 totals 14 residues. CDR3 in amino acids: CSASGLLSGGAQYF. CDR3 nucleotides: TGCAGTGCTAGCGGGCTCCTTTCTGGTGGGGCCCAGTACTTC.